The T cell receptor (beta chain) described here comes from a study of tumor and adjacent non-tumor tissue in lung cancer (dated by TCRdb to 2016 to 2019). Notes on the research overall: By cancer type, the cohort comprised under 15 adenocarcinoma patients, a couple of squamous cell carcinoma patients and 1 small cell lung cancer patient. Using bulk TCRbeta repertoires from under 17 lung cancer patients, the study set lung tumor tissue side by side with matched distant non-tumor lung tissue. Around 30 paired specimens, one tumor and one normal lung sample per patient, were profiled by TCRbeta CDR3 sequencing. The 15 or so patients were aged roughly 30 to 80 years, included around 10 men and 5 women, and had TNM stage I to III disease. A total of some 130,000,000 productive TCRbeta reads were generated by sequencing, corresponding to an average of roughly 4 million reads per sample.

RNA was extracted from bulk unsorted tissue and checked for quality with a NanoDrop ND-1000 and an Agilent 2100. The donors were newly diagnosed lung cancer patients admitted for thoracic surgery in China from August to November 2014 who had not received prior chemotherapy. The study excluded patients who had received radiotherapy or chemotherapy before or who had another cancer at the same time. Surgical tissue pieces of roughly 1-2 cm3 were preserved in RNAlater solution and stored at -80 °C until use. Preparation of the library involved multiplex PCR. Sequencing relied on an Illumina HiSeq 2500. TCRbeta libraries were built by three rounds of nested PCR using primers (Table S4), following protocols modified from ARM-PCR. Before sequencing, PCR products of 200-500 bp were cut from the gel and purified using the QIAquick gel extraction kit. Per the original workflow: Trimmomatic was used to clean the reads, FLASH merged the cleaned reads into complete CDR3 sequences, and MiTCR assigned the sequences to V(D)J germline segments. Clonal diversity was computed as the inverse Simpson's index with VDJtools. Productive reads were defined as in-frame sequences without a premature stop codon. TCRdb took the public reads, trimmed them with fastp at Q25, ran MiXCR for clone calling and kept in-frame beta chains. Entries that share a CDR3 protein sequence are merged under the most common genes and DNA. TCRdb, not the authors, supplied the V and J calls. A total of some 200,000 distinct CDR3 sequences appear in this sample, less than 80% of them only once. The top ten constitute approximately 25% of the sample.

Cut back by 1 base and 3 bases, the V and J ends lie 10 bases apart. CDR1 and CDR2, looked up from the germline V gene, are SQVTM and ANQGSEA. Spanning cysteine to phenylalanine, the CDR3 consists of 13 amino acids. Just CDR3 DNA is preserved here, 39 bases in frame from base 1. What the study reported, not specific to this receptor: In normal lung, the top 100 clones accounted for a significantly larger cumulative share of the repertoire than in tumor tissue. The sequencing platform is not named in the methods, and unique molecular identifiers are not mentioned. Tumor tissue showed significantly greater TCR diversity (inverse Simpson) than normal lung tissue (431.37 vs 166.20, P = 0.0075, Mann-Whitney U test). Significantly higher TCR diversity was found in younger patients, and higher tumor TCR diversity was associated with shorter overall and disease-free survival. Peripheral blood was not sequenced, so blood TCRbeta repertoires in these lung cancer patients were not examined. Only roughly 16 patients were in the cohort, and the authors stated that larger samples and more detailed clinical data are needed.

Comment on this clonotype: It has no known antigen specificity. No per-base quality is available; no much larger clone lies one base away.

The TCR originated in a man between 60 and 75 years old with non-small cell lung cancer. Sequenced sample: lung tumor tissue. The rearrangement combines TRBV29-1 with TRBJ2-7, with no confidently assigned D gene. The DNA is TGCAGCGTTGAAGGTGGCCACGGCTACGAGCAGTACTTC. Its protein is CSVEGGHGYEQYF.